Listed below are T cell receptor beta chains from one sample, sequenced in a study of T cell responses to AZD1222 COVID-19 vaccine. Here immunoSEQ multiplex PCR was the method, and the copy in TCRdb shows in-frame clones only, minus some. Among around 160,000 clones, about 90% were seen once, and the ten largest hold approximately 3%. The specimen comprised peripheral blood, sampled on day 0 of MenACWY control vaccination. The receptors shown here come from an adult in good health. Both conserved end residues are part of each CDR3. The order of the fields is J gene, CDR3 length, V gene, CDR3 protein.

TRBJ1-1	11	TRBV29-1	CSVGKTGYAFF
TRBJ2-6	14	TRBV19	CASGHNSGANVLTF
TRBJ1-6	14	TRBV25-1	CASSGGYYNSPLHF
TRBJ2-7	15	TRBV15	CATSQGQGRTYEQYF
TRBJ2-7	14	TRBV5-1	CASSLAPSSYEQYF
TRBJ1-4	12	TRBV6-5	CASSPAPEKLFF
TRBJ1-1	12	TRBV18	CASSPTGTEAFF
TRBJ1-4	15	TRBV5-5	CASSRSGIESVELFF
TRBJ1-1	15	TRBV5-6	CASSWGLDRGTEAFF
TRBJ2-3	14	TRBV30	CAWSVVGGTDTQYF
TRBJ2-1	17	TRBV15	CATSREKAKNSYNEQFF
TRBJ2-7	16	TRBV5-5	CASSPSRGGAFNEQYF
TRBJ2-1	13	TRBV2	CASRESPGAEQFF
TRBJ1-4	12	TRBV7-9	CASGNEKEKLFF
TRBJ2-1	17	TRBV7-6	CASSILPRTGTGQEQFF
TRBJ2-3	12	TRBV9	CASSVLTDTQYF
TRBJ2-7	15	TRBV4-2	CASSGQGASLDEQYF
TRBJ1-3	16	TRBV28	CASSRHFGTRGNTIYF
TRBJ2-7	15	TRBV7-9	CASSHRDRPSLGQYF
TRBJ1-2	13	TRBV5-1	CASSFGQDRGYTF
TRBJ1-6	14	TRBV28	CASSLSDTNSPLHF
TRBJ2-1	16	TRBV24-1	CATSASGRGGRSEQFF
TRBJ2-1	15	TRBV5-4	CASSLGAGVFNEQFF
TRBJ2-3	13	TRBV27	CASLHPGGDTQYF
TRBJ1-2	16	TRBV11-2	CASSFSPGQGNYGYTF
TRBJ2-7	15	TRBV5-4	CASSLDQGATYEQYF
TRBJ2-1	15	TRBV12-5	CASGFGGDYGYEQFF
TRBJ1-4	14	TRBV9	CASSEGGANEKLFF
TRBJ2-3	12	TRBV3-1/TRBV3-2	CASSQVADTQYF
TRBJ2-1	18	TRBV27	CASSFHGLAGGSYNEQFF
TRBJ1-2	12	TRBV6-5	CASSQGDYGYTF
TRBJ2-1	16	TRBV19	CASSIDAGGSYNEQFF
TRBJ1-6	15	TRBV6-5	CASSSQGSGNSPLHF
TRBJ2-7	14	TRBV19	CASSSSGSSYEQYF
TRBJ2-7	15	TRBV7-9	CASSPQGASWHEQYF
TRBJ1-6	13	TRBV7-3	CASSSARTSPLHF
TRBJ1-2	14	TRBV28	CASSFLDREDGYTF
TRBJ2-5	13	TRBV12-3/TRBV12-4	CATKGQPQETQYF
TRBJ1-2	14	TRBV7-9	CASSLATGSGGYTF
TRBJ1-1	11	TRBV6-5	CASQGATEAFF
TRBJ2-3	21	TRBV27	CASSLFFPGLATATRTDTQYF
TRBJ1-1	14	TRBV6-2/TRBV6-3	CASSYSSGGTEAFF
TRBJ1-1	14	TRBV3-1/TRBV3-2	CASSQNVPNTEAFF
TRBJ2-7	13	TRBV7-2	CASSLALAYEQYF
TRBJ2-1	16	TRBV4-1	CASSQGTSGSYNEQFF
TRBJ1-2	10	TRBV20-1	CSAERGGYTF
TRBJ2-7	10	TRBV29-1	CSVRQTEQYF
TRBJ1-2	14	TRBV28	CASRHPAGDQGYTF
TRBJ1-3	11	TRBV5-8	CASSLTNTIYF
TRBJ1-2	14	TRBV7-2	CASSLVGANYGYTF
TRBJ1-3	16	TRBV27	CASTSGTGGSGNTIYF
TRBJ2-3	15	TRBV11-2	CASSPWTAGVDTQYF
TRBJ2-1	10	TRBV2	CASENNEQFF
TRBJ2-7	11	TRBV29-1	CSVGDSYEQYF
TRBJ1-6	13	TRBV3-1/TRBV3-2	CASSQAQGSPLHF
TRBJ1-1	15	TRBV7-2	CASSFDAAGNTEAFF
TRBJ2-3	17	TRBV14	CASSQDRGSGGTDTQYF
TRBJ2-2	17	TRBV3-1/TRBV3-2	CASSSTRGAGGTGELFF
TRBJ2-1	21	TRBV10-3	CAISARAGLAGPGEAYNEQFF